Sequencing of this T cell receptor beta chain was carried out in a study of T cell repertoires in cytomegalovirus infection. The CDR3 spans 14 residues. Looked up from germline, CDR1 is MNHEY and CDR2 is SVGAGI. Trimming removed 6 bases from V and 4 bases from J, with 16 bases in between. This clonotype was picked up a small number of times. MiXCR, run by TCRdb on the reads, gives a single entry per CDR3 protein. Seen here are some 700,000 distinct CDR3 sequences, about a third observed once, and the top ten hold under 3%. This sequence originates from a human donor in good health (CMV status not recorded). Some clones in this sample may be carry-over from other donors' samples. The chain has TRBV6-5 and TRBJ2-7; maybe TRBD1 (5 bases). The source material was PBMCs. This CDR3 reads CASSHPSTVYEQYF. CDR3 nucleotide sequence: TGTGCCAGCAGCCACCCCTCGACAGTTTACGAGCAGTACTTC.